Described below is a single T cell receptor beta chain sequence and its context. What it recognizes is unknown. The record originates from a study of cytomegalovirus exposure and HLA in healthy donors. Study context: Among the 350 to 500 donors who were genotyped, 81% fell in the genetic ancestry cluster that is associated with self-reported Caucasian donors. Findings and caveats of the study: Three CMV-associated chains were confirmed in vitro to be specific for CMV antigens. A list of 150 to 200 TCR beta chains associated with cytomegalovirus was given. Most subjects' HLA-A and HLA-B alleles were reportedly predicted from TCR beta sequences.

Vbeta (60) and Jbeta (13) primers were used in the PCR. TCRdb keeps only in-frame clones here, not all; method: immunoSEQ multiplex PCR. The sample shows some 130,000 clones, 82% of them seen only once. The origin of this receptor is a woman aged 45-65 years in good health and CMV-seropositive. Sequenced: PBMCs.

In DNA form, the CDR3 reads TGTGCCAGCAGCCTAGGACTAGCGGGGGGTTACGAGCAGTACTTC. It yields the protein CASSLGLAGGYEQYF. The V and J genes are TRBV7-6 and TRBJ2-7, with 14 bases aligning to TRBD2. The V gene's germline CDR1 is SGHVS and CDR2 FNYEAQ. This CDR3 is built from 15 residues. V trimming: 5 bases; J trimming: 4 bases; junction bases outside the gene matches: 4.